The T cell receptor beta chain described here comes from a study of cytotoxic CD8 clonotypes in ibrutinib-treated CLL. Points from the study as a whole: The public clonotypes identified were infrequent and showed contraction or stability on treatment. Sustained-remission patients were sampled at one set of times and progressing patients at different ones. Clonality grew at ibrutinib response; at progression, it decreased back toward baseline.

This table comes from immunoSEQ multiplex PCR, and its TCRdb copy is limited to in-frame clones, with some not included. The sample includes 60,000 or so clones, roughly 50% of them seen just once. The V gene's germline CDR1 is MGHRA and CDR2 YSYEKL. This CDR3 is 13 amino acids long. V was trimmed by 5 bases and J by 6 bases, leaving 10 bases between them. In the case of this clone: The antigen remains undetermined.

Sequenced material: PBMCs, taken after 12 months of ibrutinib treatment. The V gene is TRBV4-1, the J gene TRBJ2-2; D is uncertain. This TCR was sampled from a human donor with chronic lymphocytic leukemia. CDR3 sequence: CASSIPGSGELFF. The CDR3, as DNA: TGCGCCAGCAGCATCCCCGGGTCCGGGGAGCTGTTTTTT.